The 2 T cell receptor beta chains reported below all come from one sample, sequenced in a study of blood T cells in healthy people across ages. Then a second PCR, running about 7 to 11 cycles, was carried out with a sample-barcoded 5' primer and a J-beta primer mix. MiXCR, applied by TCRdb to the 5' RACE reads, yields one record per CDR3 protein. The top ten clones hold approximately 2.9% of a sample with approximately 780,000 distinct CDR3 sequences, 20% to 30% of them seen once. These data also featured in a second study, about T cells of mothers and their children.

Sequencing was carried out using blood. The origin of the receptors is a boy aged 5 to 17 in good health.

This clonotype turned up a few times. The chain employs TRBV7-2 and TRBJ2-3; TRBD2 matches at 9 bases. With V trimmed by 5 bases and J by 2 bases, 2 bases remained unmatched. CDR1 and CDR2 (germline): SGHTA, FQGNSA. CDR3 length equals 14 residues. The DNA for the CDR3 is TGTGCCAGCAGCCCTAGCGGGGCCACAGATACGCAGTATTTT. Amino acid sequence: CASSPSGATDTQYF.

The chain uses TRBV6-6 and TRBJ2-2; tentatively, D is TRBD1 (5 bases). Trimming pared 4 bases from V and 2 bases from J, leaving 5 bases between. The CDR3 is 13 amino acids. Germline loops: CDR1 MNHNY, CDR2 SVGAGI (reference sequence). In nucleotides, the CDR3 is TGTGCCAGCAGTTGGACAAACACCGGGGAGCTGTTTTTT. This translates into CASSWTNTGELFF.